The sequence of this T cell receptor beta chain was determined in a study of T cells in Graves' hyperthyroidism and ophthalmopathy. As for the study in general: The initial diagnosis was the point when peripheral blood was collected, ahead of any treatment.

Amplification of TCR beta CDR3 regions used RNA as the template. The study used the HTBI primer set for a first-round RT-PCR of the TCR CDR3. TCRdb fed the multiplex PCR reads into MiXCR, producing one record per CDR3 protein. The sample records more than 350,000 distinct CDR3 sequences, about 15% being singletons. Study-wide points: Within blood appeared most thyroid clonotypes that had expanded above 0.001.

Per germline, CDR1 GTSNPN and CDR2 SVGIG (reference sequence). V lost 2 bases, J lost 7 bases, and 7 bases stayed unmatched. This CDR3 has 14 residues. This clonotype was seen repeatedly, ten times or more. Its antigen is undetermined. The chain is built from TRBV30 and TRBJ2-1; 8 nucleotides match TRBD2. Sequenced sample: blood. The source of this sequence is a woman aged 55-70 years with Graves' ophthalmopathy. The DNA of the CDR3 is TGTGCCTGGAGTCCCTTGACTAGCGTGAATGAGCAGTTCTTC. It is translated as CAWSPLTSVNEQFF.